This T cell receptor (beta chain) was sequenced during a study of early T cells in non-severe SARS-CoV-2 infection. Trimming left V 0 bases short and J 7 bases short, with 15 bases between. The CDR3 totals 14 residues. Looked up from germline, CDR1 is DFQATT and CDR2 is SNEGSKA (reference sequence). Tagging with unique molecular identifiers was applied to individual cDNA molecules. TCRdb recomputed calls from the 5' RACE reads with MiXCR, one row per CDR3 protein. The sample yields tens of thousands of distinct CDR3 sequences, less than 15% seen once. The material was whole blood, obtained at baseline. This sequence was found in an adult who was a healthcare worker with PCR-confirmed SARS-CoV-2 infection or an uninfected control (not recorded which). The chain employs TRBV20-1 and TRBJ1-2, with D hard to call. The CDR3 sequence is CSARDPGGRTGYTF. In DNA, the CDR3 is TGCAGTGCTAGAGATCCAGGCGGCAGGACTGGCTACACCTTC.